The 9 T cell receptor beta chains in this list originate from one sample, sequenced in a study of blood T cell repertoires in COVID-19. The assay was immunoSEQ multiplex PCR, and TCRdb's table has in-frame clones only and misses some. The sample lists about 87,000 clones; 89% were seen once. Specimen: peripheral blood. The receptors originated from a woman of 80 years or more with active COVID-19.

This clone was detected once. The chain recombines TRBV7-2 with TRBJ2-7; possibly TRBD2 for D (5 bases). The V gene's germline CDR1 is SGHTA and CDR2 FQGNSA. V lost 3 bases, J lost 0 bases, and 12 bases lay in between. The CDR3 contains 15 residues. CDR3 sequence reads: CASSFGGSVSYEQYF. For the CDR3, the DNA is TGTGCCAGCAGCTTCGGTGGGAGCGTCTCCTACGAGCAGTACTTC.

The chain carries TRBV15 and TRBJ1-1, with D maybe TRBD1 (5 bases). The CDR3 contains 14 residues. Looked up from germline, CDR1 is LNHNV and CDR2 is YYDKDF (reference sequence). Trimming shortened V by 0 bases and J by 11 bases, and 16 bases separated the two germline ends. This CDR3 is CATSRDYSGEMAFF. Written as DNA, the CDR3 is TGTGCCACCAGCAGAGATTATTCGGGGGAGATGGCTTTCTTT.

This chain connects TRBV18 to TRBJ2-7; TRBD2 might be the D (6 bases). Germline CDR1 and CDR2: KGHSH and LQKENI. V was trimmed by 6 bases and J by 7 bases, leaving 13 bases between them. The CDR3 is made up of 12 amino acids. The CDR3 nucleotides read TGTGCCAGCTCGGGGACTGGTAGGGAGCAGTACTTC. It translates to CASSGTGREQYF.

A remark on this clone: The sample carries other DNA sequences with the same CDR3. The genes are TRBV6-5 and TRBJ2-3; no clear D gene. The germline gives CDR1 MNHEY, CDR2 SVGAGI. The germline V and J ends were trimmed by 6 bases and 1 base, with 5 bases remaining between them. The CDR3 extends over 12 amino acids. The CDR3 spells CASRSGTDTQYF. Written as DNA, the CDR3 is TGTGCCAGCAGGAGTGGCACAGATACGCAGTATTTT.

This clone was counted once. J is TRBJ2-3 and V is TRBV5-1; D unclear. CDR3 length: 13 amino acids. With 1 base removed from V and 6 bases from J, the gap between germline ends came to 9 bases. Germline CDR1 and CDR2: SGHRS and YFSETQ. The CDR3 is CASSLMWPDTQYF. The CDR3 DNA sequence: TGCGCCAGCAGCTTGATGTGGCCGGATACGCAGTATTTT.

This clone was counted a single time. This sequence joins TRBV19 and TRBJ2-5; weak D call: TRBD2 (5 bases). The V end was cut by 3 bases, the J end by 5 bases, with 7 bases between. Germline values: CDR1 LNHDA, CDR2 SQIVND (reference sequence). This CDR3 contains 12 residues. The CDR3 loop reads CASSIRGETQYF. The CDR3 DNA is TGTGCCAGTAGTATTAGAGGGGAGACCCAGTACTTC.

J is TRBJ1-6 and V is TRBV6-5; 7 nucleotides agree with TRBD1. The germline gives CDR1 MNHEY, CDR2 SVGAGI. The CDR3 spans 13 residues. Trimming took 6 bases from V and 10 from J; bases not matched to a gene: 6. The chain's CDR3 is CASRDRSGSPLHF. In nucleotides, the CDR3 is TGTGCCAGCAGGGACAGGTCCGGATCACCCCTCCACTTT.

The chain links TRBV28 to TRBJ1-2; 10 bases line up with TRBD1. Germline V CDR1 and CDR2: MDHEN, SYDVKM. The CDR3 is made up of 17 amino acids. With V trimmed by 5 bases and J by 0 bases, 9 bases remained unmatched. The CDR3 is CASSRLLTGGANYGYTF. The CDR3 DNA sequence: TGTGCCAGCAGTCGATTGCTGACAGGGGGCGCTAACTATGGCTACACCTTC.

This sequence joins TRBV28 and TRBJ2-3; 7 nucleotides agree with TRBD2. In germline, CDR1 is MDHEN, CDR2 SYDVKM. V lost 7 bases to trimming and J lost 3 bases; unmatched junction nucleotides: 10. The CDR3 spans 15 residues. CDR3 coding DNA: TGTGCCAGCAAGTGGGGGGGTGGTGGGACAGATACGCAGTATTTT. Its translation is CASKWGGGGTDTQYF.